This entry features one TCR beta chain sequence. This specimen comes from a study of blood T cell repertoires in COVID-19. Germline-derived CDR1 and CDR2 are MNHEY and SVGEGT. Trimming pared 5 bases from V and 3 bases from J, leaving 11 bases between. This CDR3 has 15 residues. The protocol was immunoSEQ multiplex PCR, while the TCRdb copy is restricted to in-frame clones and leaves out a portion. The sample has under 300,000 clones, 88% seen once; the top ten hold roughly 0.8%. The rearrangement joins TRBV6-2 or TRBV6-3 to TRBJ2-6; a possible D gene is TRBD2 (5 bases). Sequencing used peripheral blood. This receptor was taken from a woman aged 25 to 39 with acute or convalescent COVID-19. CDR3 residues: CASSTDSIGANVLTF. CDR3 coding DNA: TGTGCCAGCAGTACGGACTCGATTGGGGCCAACGTCCTGACTTTC.